The 3 T cell receptor beta chains given below trace back to one sample, sequenced in a study of shared clonotypes between healthy human individuals. Profiling relied on immunoSEQ multiplex PCR, and the TCRdb table lists in-frame clones only, not all of them. The table has about 600,000 clones, around three quarters seen once. Specimen: PBMCs. All receptors derive from a woman aged 35 to 49 in good health. Some clones in this sample may be carry-over from other donors' samples.

This chain joins TRBV5-6 and TRBJ2-5, with 9 positions matching TRBD1. V shed 0 bases and J 5 bases; nucleotides not matched to a gene: 5. The CDR3 consists of 15 residues. Germline CDR1 and CDR2: SGHDT and YYEEEE. The CDR3 nucleotides read TGTGCCAGCAGCTTGGCCGGGACAGGGACGGAGACCCAGTACTTC. This sequence encodes CASSLAGTGTETQYF. Using reference TRBV5-6 and TRBJ2-5 for the parts outside the CDR3, the full variable domain is DAGVTQSPTHLIKTRGQQVTLRCSPKSGHDTVSWYQQALGQGPQFIFQYYEEEERQRGNFPDRFSGHQFPNYSSELNVNALLLGDSALYLCASSLAGTGTETQYFGPGTRLLVL.

The chain recombines TRBV7-2 with TRBJ1-1; D is perhaps TRBD1 (5 bases). The CDR3 length is 16 residues. Germline V gene sequence: CDR1 SGHTA, CDR2 FQGNSA. V was pared by 1 base and J by 3 bases, with 15 bases between. CDR3 sequence reads: CASSLVGRLRDTEAFF. As DNA, the CDR3 is TGTGCCAGCAGCTTAGTGGGGCGGTTACGGGACACTGAAGCTTTCTTT.

This chain uses TRBV7-8 with TRBJ2-1; 8 bases line up with TRBD2. Germline V gene data show CDR1 as SGHVS and CDR2 as FQNEAQ. The CDR3 extends over 16 amino acids. V gave up 2 bases and J gave up 7 bases; unmatched junction bases: 10. The CDR3 sequence is CASSLLRTSSGNEQFF. The CDR3 nucleotides are TGTGCCAGCAGCTTACTGAGGACTAGCAGCGGGAATGAGCAGTTCTTC.